This record concerns one TCR beta chain sequence. V lost 4 bases and J lost 3, with 4 bases in between. CDR1 and CDR2 from the germline V gene are LNHDA and SQIVND (reference sequence). This CDR3 is 12 amino acids long. These data are taken from a study of blood T cell repertoires in COVID-19. Study-wide background: From T cells, B-cell-depleted T cells, or PBMCs came the material, which was cDNA or gDNA.

Assay: immunoSEQ multiplex PCR; the TCRdb copy retains only in-frame clones and omits some. The sample includes around 360,000 clones, 80% to 90% of them seen just once. The sample consisted of peripheral blood. This clonotype originated in a woman in her thirties with COVID-19, enrolled during active disease. The rearrangement links TRBV19 to TRBJ2-1, with D hard to call. The CDR3 DNA reads TGTGCCAGTAGTAGCTACTACAATGAGCAGTTCTTC. Translated, it gives CASSSYYNEQFF.